Following are 9 T cell receptor beta chains from one sample sequenced in a study of blood T cell repertoires in COVID-19. The method was immunoSEQ multiplex PCR; TCRdb's version includes in-frame clones alone and lacks a portion of them. The table shows around 63,000 clones, with around 70% occurring only once. The sample was peripheral blood. The receptors shown here come from a woman in her 50s with active or convalescent COVID-19.

This clone was counted a few times. The chain combines TRBV25-1 with TRBJ2-2, with TRBD1 matching 9 bases. Losses at the gene ends were 3 bases for V and 3 bases for J; bases not matched to a gene: 8. Germline V CDR1 and CDR2: MGHDK, SYGVNS. The CDR3 spans 17 residues. The CDR3 loop reads CASSESSHRGHTGELFF. CDR3 in DNA: TGTGCCAGCAGTGAGAGTAGTCACAGGGGGCACACCGGGGAGCTGTTTTTT.

The chain joins TRBV2 to TRBJ2-5; TRBD2 is a possible D gene (6 bases). The CDR3 has 14 amino acids. From germline, CDR1 is SNHLY and CDR2 FYNNEI. Trimming took off 6 bases at V and 7 bases at J, with 18 bases between the two ends. In DNA, the CDR3 is TGTGCCAGCAGCGCCCGGGGAGGAATGGTGACCCAGTACTTC. As protein: CASSARGGMVTQYF. The full variable domain, in which reference TRBV2 and TRBJ2-5 provide the parts outside the CDR3, is EPEVTQTPSHQVTQMGQEVILRCVPISNHLYFYWYRQILGQKVEFLVSFYNNEISEKSEIFDDQFSVERPDGSNFTLKIRSTKLEDSAMYFCASSARGGMVTQYFGPGTRLLVL.

This chain joins TRBV19 and TRBJ2-7; 8 bases fit TRBD2. The J segment lost 10 bases and the V segment lost 1 base, leaving 9 bases of the junction unmatched. This CDR3 has 14 amino acids. The germline gives CDR1 LNHDA, CDR2 SQIVND (reference sequence). The CDR3 here is CASSIASTSGVQYF. The CDR3 DNA follows: TGTGCCAGTAGTATAGCTTCCACTAGCGGCGTACAGTACTTC.

J is TRBJ2-7 and V is TRBV30; 14 bases agree with TRBD2. Germline loops: CDR1 GTSNPN, CDR2 SVGIG (reference sequence). The CDR3 extends over 18 amino acids. Losses at the gene ends were 2 bases for V and 0 bases for J; bases not matched to a gene: 9. CDR3 coding DNA: TGTGCCTGGAGTCCCCGTAAAGGGACTAGCGGGAGCTCCTACGAGCAGTACTTC. Protein sequence: CAWSPRKGTSGSSYEQYF.

The chain recombines TRBV27 with TRBJ1-5, with 7 nucleotides matching TRBD1. V was clipped by 8 bases and J by 0 bases; unmatched bases: 16. Germline lookup yields CDR1 MNHEY and CDR2 SMNVEV (reference sequence). CDR3 length: 18 residues. The CDR3 loop reads CASRYRGGTDNSNQPQHF. The CDR3 region has the DNA TGTGCCAGCCGATACCGAGGCGGGACAGACAATAGCAATCAGCCCCAGCATTTT.

The gene calls are TRBV5-1 and TRBJ2-7, with TRBD2 identical over 11 bases. This CDR3 has 14 amino acids. Germline CDR1 is SGHRS and CDR2 is YFSETQ. The trim removed 5 bases at V and 5 bases at J, leaving 6 bases unmatched. CDR3 amino acids: CASRLAGEYNEQYF. CDR3 nucleotides: TGCGCCAGCAGACTAGCGGGAGAATATAACGAGCAGTACTTC.

The chain uses TRBV28 and TRBJ2-3; D is uncertain. Per germline, CDR1 MDHEN and CDR2 SYDVKM. This CDR3 region has 15 residues. V lost 4 bases, J lost 7 bases, and 18 bases lay in between. The CDR3 bases are TGTGCCAGCAGTTCCCAGTCGGCCGGCGGAAATACGCAGTATTTT. Translated, it gives CASSSQSAGGNTQYF. Drawing the rest from reference TRBV28 and TRBJ2-3, the complete variable domain is DVKVTQSSRYLVKRTGEKVFLECVQDMDHENMFWYRQDPGLGLRLIYFSYDVKMKEKGDIPEGYSVSREKKERFSLILESASTNQTSMYLCASSSQSAGGNTQYFGPGTRLTVL.

This chain uses TRBV28 with TRBJ2-7; 8 bases map to TRBD1. Germline V gene sequence: CDR1 MDHEN, CDR2 SYDVKM. There are 14 residues in the CDR3. V dropped 7 bases and J dropped 0; count of bases not matched to a gene: 5. CDR3 residues: CASTRTGFSYEQYF. CDR3 coding DNA: TGTGCCAGCACCCGGACAGGGTTCTCCTACGAGCAGTACTTC.

The chain recombines TRBV21-1 with TRBJ1-2. TRBV21-1 is noted as a pseudogene. The CDR3 is 15 amino acids. CDR3 nucleotide sequence: TGTGCCAGCAGCAAAAGGGAGAAATCCAACTATGGCTACACCTTC. It translates to CASSKREKSNYGYTF.